The 13 T cell receptor beta chains listed next were all sequenced from one sample in a study of cytomegalovirus exposure and HLA in healthy donors. Measured with immunoSEQ multiplex PCR; TCRdb has only the in-frame clones, and not every one. The sample consists of about 240,000 clones, roughly 86% of them appearing once. Material for sequencing was PBMCs. Source of these receptors: a woman in her 30s in good health and CMV-seropositive.

V gene TRBV28 combines with J gene TRBJ2-7; D is perhaps TRBD1 (7 bases). CDR3 length: 13 amino acids. Trimming shortened V by 8 bases and J by 4 bases, and 15 bases separated the two germline ends. From germline, CDR1 is MDHEN and CDR2 SYDVKM. The CDR3 region is CASGTQGRYEQYF. The CDR3 DNA is TGTGCCAGCGGGACACAGGGGAGGTACGAGCAGTACTTC. Full variable domain (rest looked up from reference TRBV28 and TRBJ2-7): DVKVTQSSRYLVKRTGEKVFLECVQDMDHENMFWYRQDPGLGLRLIYFSYDVKMKEKGDIPEGYSVSREKKERFSLILESASTNQTSMYLCASGTQGRYEQYFGPGTRLTVT.

This chain joins TRBV30 and TRBJ1-5; D call uncertain. The V gene's germline CDR1 is GTSNPN and CDR2 SVGIG (reference sequence). The V gene lost 5 bases and the J gene lost 4 bases, with 12 bases spanning the gap. The CDR3 is 13 residues long. The CDR3 spells CAWCGQGNQPQHF. The CDR3 DNA sequence: TGTGCCTGGTGCGGGCAAGGGAATCAGCCCCAGCATTTT.

V gene TRBV6-5 combines with J gene TRBJ2-7; 7 bases are shared with TRBD2. This CDR3 has 11 amino acids. V was clipped by 10 bases and J by 5 bases; unmatched bases: 5. From germline, CDR1 is MNHEY and CDR2 SVGAGI. The CDR3 loop reads CATNRGDEQYF. The CDR3, as DNA: TGTGCCACGAATCGGGGGGACGAGCAGTACTTC.

This sequence joins TRBV5-1 and TRBJ2-1, with 7 positions matching TRBD2. This CDR3 is built from 15 residues. Germline lookup yields CDR1 SGHRS and CDR2 YFSETQ. V shed 3 bases and J 4 bases; nucleotides not matched to a gene: 7. CDR3 sequence: CASSSGVAGYNEQFF. CDR3 bases: TGCGCCAGCAGCTCAGGAGTAGCGGGTTACAATGAGCAGTTCTTC.

This chain links TRBV6-5 with TRBJ1-5, with 10 bases matching TRBD1. The length of the CDR3 is 15 residues. Germline assignment: CDR1 MNHEY and CDR2 SVGAGI. The V segment lost 3 bases and the J segment 7 bases; nucleotides outside the gene matches: 6. For the CDR3, the DNA is TGTGCCAGCAGTTATGAGGGACAGGGGAGACAGCCCCAGCATTTT. Amino acid sequence: CASSYEGQGRQPQHF.

This clone has only a few counts. The V gene is TRBV18, the J gene TRBJ1-1; D unclear. CDR3 length: 15 residues. V was trimmed by 6 bases and J by 1 base, leaving 15 bases between them. CDR1 and CDR2 from the germline V gene are KGHSH and LQKENI. For the CDR3, the DNA is TGTGCCAGCTCCCTAGTGGACGGGAGGAACACTGAAGCTTTCTTT. This codes for CASSLVDGRNTEAFF.

The CDR3 DNA is TGTGCCAGCAGCTTGACAGGGAGCTCCTACAATGAGCAGTTCTTC. Translated: CASSLTGSSYNEQFF. This chain uses TRBV7-8 with TRBJ2-1; 7 nucleotides agree with TRBD1. The germline CDR1 and CDR2 sequences are SGHVS and FQNEAQ. The CDR3 covers 15 residues. After removal of 3 bases from V and 0 bases from J, the junction contained 2 bases not matched to a gene.

In this sample, this clone turned up once. The chain carries TRBV6-1 and TRBJ2-3, with 10 positions matching TRBD1. The germline V gene encodes CDR1 MNHNS and CDR2 SASEGT. The CDR3 has 14 residues. J lost 2 bases, V lost 8 bases, and 4 bases had no gene match. CDR3 loop: CASGDRGPTDTQYF. For the CDR3, the DNA is TGTGCCAGCGGAGACAGGGGGCCCACAGATACGCAGTATTTT.

The chain uses TRBV5-1 and TRBJ2-7; the match to TRBD2 covers 10 bases. Germline CDR1 and CDR2: SGHRS and YFSETQ. V shed 0 bases, J shed 7 bases, and the junction held 10 bases outside the gene matches. This CDR3 has 16 residues. CDR3 DNA sequence: TGCGCCAGCAGCTTGGTTAGGTCCCTAGCGGGAGATGAGCAGTACTTC. Its translation is CASSLVRSLAGDEQYF.

V is TRBV28 and J is TRBJ1-4; TRBD1 matches at 9 bases. Germline values: CDR1 MDHEN, CDR2 SYDVKM. This CDR3 region has 13 residues. V was pared by 11 bases and J by 6 bases, with 7 bases of the junction left unmatched. CDR3 amino acids: CAVMTGGDEKLFF. The CDR3 DNA is TGTGCCGTGATGACAGGGGGGGATGAAAAACTGTTTTTT.

The chain employs TRBV4-2 and TRBJ1-1, with 8 positions matching TRBD1. CDR1 and CDR2 from the germline V gene are LGHNA and YNFKEQ. There are 18 residues in the CDR3. Trimming cost V 0 bases and J 1 base; bases outside gene matches: 10. CDR3 coding DNA: TGTGCCAGCAGCCAAGATGCTCATGCCGGGACAGGGAACACTGAAGCTTTCTTT. Its translation: CASSQDAHAGTGNTEAFF.

The chain employs TRBV5-6 and TRBJ1-1; TRBD1 matches at 7 bases. V was clipped by 4 bases and J by 4 bases; unmatched bases: 7. The CDR3 is 14 amino acids. Germline V CDR1 and CDR2: SGHDT, YYEEEE. The CDR3 sequence: CASSRRQGTTEAFF. CDR3 DNA: TGTGCCAGCAGCCGCCGACAGGGAACCACTGAAGCTTTCTTT.

This chain connects TRBV10-3 to TRBJ1-1, with D maybe TRBD1 (6 bases). The germline CDR1 and CDR2 sequences are ENHRY and SYGVKD. This CDR3 is built from 15 residues. V lost 0 bases to trimming and J lost 0 bases, with 8 bases between them. CDR3 amino acids: CAISESTGMNTEAFF. For the CDR3, the DNA is TGTGCCATCAGTGAGTCTACAGGGATGAACACTGAAGCTTTCTTT.